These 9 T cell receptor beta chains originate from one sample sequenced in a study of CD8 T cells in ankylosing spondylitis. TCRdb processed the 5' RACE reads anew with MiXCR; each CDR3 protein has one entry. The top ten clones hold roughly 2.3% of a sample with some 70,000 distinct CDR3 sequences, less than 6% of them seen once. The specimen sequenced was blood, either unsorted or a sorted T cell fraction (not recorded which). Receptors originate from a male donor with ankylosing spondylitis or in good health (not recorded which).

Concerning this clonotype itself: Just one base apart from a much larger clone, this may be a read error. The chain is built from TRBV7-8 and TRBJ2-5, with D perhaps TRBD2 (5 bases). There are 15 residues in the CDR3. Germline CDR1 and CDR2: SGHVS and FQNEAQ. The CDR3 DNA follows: TGTGCCGGCAGCTTACTAGGGAAGCAGCAAGAGACCCAGTACTTC. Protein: CAGSLLGKQQETQYF. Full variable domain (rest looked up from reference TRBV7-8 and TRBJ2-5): GAGVSQSPRYKVAKRGQDVALRCDPISGHVSLFWYQQALGQGPEFLTYFQNEAQLDKSGLPSDRFFAERPEGSVSTLKIQRTQQEDSAVYLCAGSLLGKQQETQYFGPGTRLLVL.

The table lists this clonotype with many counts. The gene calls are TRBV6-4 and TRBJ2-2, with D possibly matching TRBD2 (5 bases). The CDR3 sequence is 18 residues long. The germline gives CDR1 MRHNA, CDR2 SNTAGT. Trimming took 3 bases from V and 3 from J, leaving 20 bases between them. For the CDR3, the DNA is TGTGCCAGCAGTGAGATGGCACAGAGGACTCTTGACACCGGGGAGCTGTTTTTT. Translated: CASSEMAQRTLDTGELFF.

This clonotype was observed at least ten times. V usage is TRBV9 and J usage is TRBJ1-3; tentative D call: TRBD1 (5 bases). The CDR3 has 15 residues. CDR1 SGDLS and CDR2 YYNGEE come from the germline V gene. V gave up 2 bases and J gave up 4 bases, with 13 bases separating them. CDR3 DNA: TGTGCCAGCAGCGTCCAGCAGGGCTCAGGAAACACCATATATTTT. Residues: CASSVQQGSGNTIYF.

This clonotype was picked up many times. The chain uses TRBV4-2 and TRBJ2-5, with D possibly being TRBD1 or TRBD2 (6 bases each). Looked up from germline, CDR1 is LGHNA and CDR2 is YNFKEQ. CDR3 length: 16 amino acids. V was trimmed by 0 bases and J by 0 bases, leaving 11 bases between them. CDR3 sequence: CASSQDGGQYQETQYF. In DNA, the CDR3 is TGTGCCAGCAGCCAAGACGGGGGCCAGTACCAAGAGACCCAGTACTTC.

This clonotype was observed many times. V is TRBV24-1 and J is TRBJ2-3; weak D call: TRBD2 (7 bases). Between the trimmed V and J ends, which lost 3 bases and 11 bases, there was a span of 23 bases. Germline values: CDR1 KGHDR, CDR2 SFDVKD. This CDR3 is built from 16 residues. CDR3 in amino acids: CATSDTGGVGPIKQYF. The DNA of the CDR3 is TGTGCCACCAGTGATACGGGGGGCGTAGGCCCCATTAAGCAGTATTTT.

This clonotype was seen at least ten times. Here the CDR3 DNA reads TGCAGTGCCCGTCTTCAGCATTGGGGCAGCTTGAACACTGAAGCTTTCTTT. Protein product: CSARLQHWGSLNTEAFF. The chain joins TRBV20-1 to TRBJ1-1; maybe TRBD1 (5 bases). The CDR3 contains 17 residues. V dropped 6 bases and J dropped 0 bases, with 23 bases sitting between them. Germline V gene data show CDR1 as DFQATT and CDR2 as SNEGSKA (reference sequence).

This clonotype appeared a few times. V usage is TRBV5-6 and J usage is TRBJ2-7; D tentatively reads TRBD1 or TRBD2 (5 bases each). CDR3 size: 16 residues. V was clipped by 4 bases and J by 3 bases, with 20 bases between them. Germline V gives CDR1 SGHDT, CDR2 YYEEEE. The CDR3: CASSHVPGRFGYEQYF. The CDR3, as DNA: TGTGCCAGCAGCCACGTTCCGGGACGGTTTGGCTACGAGCAGTACTTC.

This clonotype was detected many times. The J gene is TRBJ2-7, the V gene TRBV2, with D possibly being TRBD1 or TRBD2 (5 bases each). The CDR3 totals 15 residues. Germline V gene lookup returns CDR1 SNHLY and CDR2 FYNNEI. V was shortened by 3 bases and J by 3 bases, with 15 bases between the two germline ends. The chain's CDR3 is CASSDPGTDIYEQYF. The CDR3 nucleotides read TGTGCCAGCAGTGATCCCGGGACCGACATCTACGAGCAGTACTTC.

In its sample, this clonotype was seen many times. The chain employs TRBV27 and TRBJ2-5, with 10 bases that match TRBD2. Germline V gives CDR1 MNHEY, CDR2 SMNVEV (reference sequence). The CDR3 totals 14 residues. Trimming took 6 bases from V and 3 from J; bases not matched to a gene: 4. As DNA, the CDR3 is TGTGCCAGCAGCTCTGGACTAGCGGAAGAGACCCAGTACTTC. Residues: CASSSGLAEETQYF.